These 20 T cell receptor beta chains originate from one sample sequenced in a study of graft-versus-host responses after intestinal transplantation. Method: immunoSEQ multiplex PCR; TCRdb's copy keeps in-frame clones and lacks some. Here the sample spans about 40,000 clones, under 90% being singletons. This sample comprised PBMCs, obtained less than 280 days after transplant. These receptors came from a human patient who received an intestinal transplant, so some T cells may come from the graft donor.

V is TRBV2 and J is TRBJ1-4, with D uncertain. The CDR3 has 14 residues. CDR1 SNHLY and CDR2 FYNNEI come from the germline V gene. V lost 1 base and J lost 8, with 11 bases in between. CDR3 sequence (DNA): TGTGCCAGCAGTGAAGGGCAGGAAGGGGAAAAACTGTTTTTT. It encodes CASSEGQEGEKLFF.

This clone was counted once. The chain links TRBV6-5 to TRBJ1-5; D unresolved. The germline CDR1 and CDR2 sequences are MNHEY and SVGAGI. V dropped 5 bases and J dropped 8 bases, with 13 bases sitting between them. The CDR3 is made up of 13 amino acids. DNA of the CDR3: TGTGCCAGCAGTGAAAATTTTAAGGAGCCCCAGCATTTT. Amino acid sequence: CASSENFKEPQHF.

This clone was seen once. The chain uses TRBV18 and TRBJ1-1; TRBD1 matches at 11 bases. The CDR3 length is 14 residues. Germline V gene data show CDR1 as KGHSH and CDR2 as LQKENI. V shed 6 bases, J shed 1 base, and the junction held 1 base outside the gene matches. The CDR3 sequence: CASSGTGGNTEAFF. In DNA form, the CDR3 reads TGTGCCAGCTCGGGGACAGGGGGGAACACTGAAGCTTTCTTT. The variable domain in full, with the rest retrieved from reference TRBV18 and TRBJ1-1, is NAGVMQNPRHLVRRRGQEARLRCSPMKGHSHVYWYRQLPEEGLKFMVYLQKENIIDESGMPKERFSAEFPKEGPSILRIQQVVRGDSAAYFCASSGTGGNTEAFFGQGTRLTVV.

This chain links TRBV10-3 with TRBJ2-1; D is possibly TRBD1 (5 bases). The CDR3 is 12 residues long. Germline V CDR1 and CDR2: ENHRY, SYGVKD. Trimming pared 2 bases from V and 7 bases from J, leaving 6 bases between. CDR3 sequence reads: CAISEGANEQFF. As DNA, the CDR3 is TGTGCCATCAGTGAGGGGGCGAATGAGCAGTTCTTC.

The chain is built from TRBV11-2 and TRBJ1-1; no definite D call. The CDR3 totals 13 residues. Trimming cost V 5 bases and J 1 base, with 8 bases left between them. Germline CDR1 SGHAT, CDR2 FQNNGV. This chain's CDR3 is CASSGHENTEAFF. CDR3 coding DNA: TGTGCCAGCAGCGGGCATGAGAACACTGAAGCTTTCTTT. Based on the CDR3 plus reference TRBV11-2 and TRBJ1-1, the full variable domain is EAGVAQSPRYKIIEKRQSVAFWCNPISGHATLYWYQQILGQGPKLLIQFQNNGVVDDSQLPKDRFSAERLKGVDSTLKIQPAKLEDSAVYLCASSGHENTEAFFGQGTRLTVV.

This CDR3 is CASSPPRTDGYTF. CDR3 sequence (DNA): TGCGCCAGCAGCCCTCCAAGGACCGATGGCTACACCTTC. This chain links TRBV10-2 with TRBJ1-2; D uncertain. Per the germline V gene, CDR1 is WSHSY and CDR2 is SAAADI. The CDR3 is 13 residues long. V lost 6 bases and J lost 6, with 14 bases in between.

In nucleotides, the CDR3 is TGTGCCAGCAGTCCCCCAGGGAGTTACACTGAAGCTTTCTTT. Translated: CASSPPGSYTEAFF. The gene calls are TRBV6-5 and TRBJ1-1; maybe TRBD1 (5 bases). Looked up from germline, CDR1 is MNHEY and CDR2 is SVGAGI. Trimming took 5 bases from V and 3 from J, leaving 13 bases between them. The CDR3 has 14 amino acids.

V and J are TRBV11-2 and TRBJ2-5; D not resolved. The CDR3 is made up of 14 amino acids. V lost 1 base, J lost 5 bases, and 11 bases lay in between. Germline-derived CDR1 and CDR2 are SGHAT and FQNNGV. The CDR3 here is CASSLVGIAETQYF. DNA of the CDR3: TGTGCCAGCAGCTTAGTAGGTATCGCGGAGACCCAGTACTTC.

The gene calls are TRBV15 and TRBJ2-1, with 13 bases that match TRBD2. The CDR3 has 17 residues. Germline V gene sequence: CDR1 LNHNV, CDR2 YYDKDF (reference sequence). V was pared by 1 base and J by 8 bases, with 8 bases of the junction left unmatched. The CDR3 DNA is TGTGCCACCAGCAGAGCAAGGACTAGCGGGGGTGGGTATGAGCAGTTCTTC. The encoded protein is CATSRARTSGGGYEQFF. Full variable domain (rest looked up from reference TRBV15 and TRBJ2-1): DAMVIQNPRYQVTQFGKPVTLSCSQTLNHNVMYWYQQKSSQAPKLLFHYYDKDFNNEADTPDNFQSRRPNTSFCFLDIRSPGLGDTAMYLCATSRARTSGGGYEQFFGPGTRLTVL.

The chain combines TRBV28 with TRBJ1-1; 7 nucleotides line up with TRBD1. Germline values: CDR1 MDHEN, CDR2 SYDVKM. V gave up 10 bases and J gave up 5 bases; unmatched junction bases: 7. The CDR3 has 12 amino acids. CDR3 nucleotides: TGTGCCACCGGATCAGGGGGAACTGAAGCTTTCTTT. Protein sequence: CATGSGGTEAFF.

The chain employs TRBV10-1 and TRBJ1-1; no definite D call. The germline V gene has CDR1 WNHNN and CDR2 SYGVQD (reference sequence). CDR3 length: 13 residues. The V end was cut by 2 bases, the J end by 3 bases, with 7 bases between. CDR3 in amino acids: CASSEGRHTEAFF. The CDR3 DNA sequence: TGCGCCAGCAGTGAGGGCAGGCACACTGAAGCTTTCTTT.

This sequence joins TRBV5-6 and TRBJ1-1; D remains unclear. Germline V gene lookup returns CDR1 SGHDT and CDR2 YYEEEE. Between the trimmed V and J ends, which lost 4 bases and 6 bases, there was a span of 13 bases. This CDR3 comprises 13 residues. The CDR3 DNA reads as TGTGCCAGCAGCCCTGGAGGAAGGCCTGAAGCTTTCTTT. This translates into CASSPGGRPEAFF.

The CDR3 DNA reads as TGTGCCAGCAGCTTAAGGGCTAGCTCCTACAATGAGCAGTTCTTC. Its translation: CASSLRASSYNEQFF. The chain uses TRBV11-2 and TRBJ2-1; D uncertain. Germline V CDR1 and CDR2: SGHAT, FQNNGV. The CDR3 runs 15 residues. Trimming stripped 2 bases from V and 0 bases from J, with 8 bases between. Looking up the rest from reference TRBV11-2 and TRBJ2-1 gives the full variable domain: EAGVAQSPRYKIIEKRQSVAFWCNPISGHATLYWYQQILGQGPKLLIQFQNNGVVDDSQLPKDRFSAERLKGVDSTLKIQPAKLEDSAVYLCASSLRASSYNEQFFGPGTRLTVL.

The V call is TRBV4-1, the J call TRBJ1-2; D might be TRBD1 (5 bases). The CDR3 sequence is 16 residues long. Germline V gene lookup returns CDR1 MGHRA and CDR2 YSYEKL. V was shortened by 1 base and J by 5 bases, with 17 bases between the two germline ends. The CDR3 DNA reads TGCGCCAGCAGCCAAGCCTTTGGAGGGGAGCATTATGGCTACACCTTC. Its translation: CASSQAFGGEHYGYTF.

The CDR3 nucleotides read TGTGCCAGCAGCTTAGATTCCAGACTAGCGGGGGTAGTGTGGGAGACCCAGTACTTC. As protein: CASSLDSRLAGVVWETQYF. This sequence joins TRBV11-2 and TRBJ2-5, with 12 bases that match TRBD2. Germline V CDR1 and CDR2: SGHAT, FQNNGV. The CDR3 is made up of 19 amino acids. V lost 0 bases to trimming and J lost 5 bases; unmatched junction nucleotides: 13.

CDR3 protein: CASRAPGGRNTGELFF. In DNA, the CDR3 is TGTGCCAGCAGGGCTCCGGGGGGACGGAACACCGGGGAGCTGTTTTTT. V usage is TRBV6-6 and J usage is TRBJ2-2, with TRBD2 matching over 7 bases. J lost 1 base, V lost 6 bases, and 8 bases had no gene match. The germline V gene has CDR1 MNHNY and CDR2 SVGAGI (reference sequence). This CDR3 contains 16 residues.

This clone appeared a few times. The chain combines TRBV18 with TRBJ2-3; possibly TRBD1 or TRBD2 for D (5 bases each). The CDR3 loop spans 14 amino acids. The V and J ends lost 4 bases and 1 base respectively, with 9 bases between them. Germline CDR1 and CDR2: KGHSH and LQKENI. The CDR3 reads CASSRWGRTDTQYF. As DNA, the CDR3 is TGTGCCAGCTCACGCTGGGGACGCACAGATACGCAGTATTTT.

The chain joins TRBV6-5 to TRBJ2-7; TRBD1 might be the D (6 bases). V lost 5 bases and J lost 2, with 13 bases in between. The CDR3 extends over 14 amino acids. Germline V CDR1 and CDR2: MNHEY, SVGAGI. CDR3 sequence reads: CASSDLRGPYEQYF. Here the CDR3 DNA reads TGTGCCAGCAGTGACCTCAGGGGTCCCTACGAGCAGTACTTC.

This chain uses TRBV9 with TRBJ2-3; D may be TRBD1 (5 bases). V lost 7 bases, J lost 4 bases, and 10 bases lay in between. The CDR3 totals 12 residues. Germline V gives CDR1 SGDLS, CDR2 YYNGEE. The CDR3 region has the DNA TGTGCCAGCTCAGGGCAGGCAGATACGCAGTATTTT. This encodes CASSGQADTQYF. The full variable domain, completed using reference TRBV9 and TRBJ2-3, is DSGVTQTPKHLITATGQRVTLRCSPRSGDLSVYWYQQSLDQGLQFLIQYYNGEERAKGNILERFSAQQFPDLHSELNLSSLELGDSALYFCASSGQADTQYFGPGTRLTVL.

As for this clone: Mismatch with germline at one junction end may stem from a read error. This sequence joins TRBV19 and TRBJ1-5, with D possibly TRBD1 on 5 matching bases. Germline CDR1 LNHDA, CDR2 SQIVND (reference sequence). The CDR3 loop spans 9 amino acids. CDR3 in amino acids: CASTLGQGF. DNA for the CDR3: TGTGCCAGTACGCTTGGTCAGGGTTTT.